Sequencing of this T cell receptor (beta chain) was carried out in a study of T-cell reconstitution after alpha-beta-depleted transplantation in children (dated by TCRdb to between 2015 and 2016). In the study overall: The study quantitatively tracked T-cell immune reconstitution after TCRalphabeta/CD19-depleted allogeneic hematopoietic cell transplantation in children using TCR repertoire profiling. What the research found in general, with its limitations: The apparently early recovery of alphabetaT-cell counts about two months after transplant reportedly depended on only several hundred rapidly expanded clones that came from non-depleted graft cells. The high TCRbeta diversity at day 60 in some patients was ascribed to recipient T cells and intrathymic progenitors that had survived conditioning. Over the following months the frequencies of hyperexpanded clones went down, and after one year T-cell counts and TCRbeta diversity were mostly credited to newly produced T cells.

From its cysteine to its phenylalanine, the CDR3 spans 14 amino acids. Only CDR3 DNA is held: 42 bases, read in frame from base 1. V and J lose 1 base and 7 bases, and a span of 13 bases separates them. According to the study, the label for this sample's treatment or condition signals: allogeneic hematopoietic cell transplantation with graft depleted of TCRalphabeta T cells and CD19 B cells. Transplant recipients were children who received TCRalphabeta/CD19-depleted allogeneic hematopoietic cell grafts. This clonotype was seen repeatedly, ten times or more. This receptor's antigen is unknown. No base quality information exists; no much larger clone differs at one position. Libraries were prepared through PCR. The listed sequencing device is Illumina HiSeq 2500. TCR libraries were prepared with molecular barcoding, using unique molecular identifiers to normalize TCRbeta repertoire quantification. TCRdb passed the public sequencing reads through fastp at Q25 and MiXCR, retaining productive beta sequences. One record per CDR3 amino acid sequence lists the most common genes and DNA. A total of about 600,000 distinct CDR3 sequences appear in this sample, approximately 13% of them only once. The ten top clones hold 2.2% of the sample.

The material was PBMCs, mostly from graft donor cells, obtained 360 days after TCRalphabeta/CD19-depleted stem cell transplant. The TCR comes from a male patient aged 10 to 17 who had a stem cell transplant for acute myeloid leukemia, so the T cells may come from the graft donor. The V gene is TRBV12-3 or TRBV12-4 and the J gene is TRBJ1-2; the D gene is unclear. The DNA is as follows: TGTGCCAGCAGTTTAGGGGGAATTGCCTCTGGCTACACCTTC. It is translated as CASSLGGIASGYTF.